Below are 22 T cell receptor beta chains sequenced from a single sample in a study of blood T cell repertoires in COVID-19. Produced via immunoSEQ multiplex PCR; TCRdb's table is partial and in-frame only. The data contain about 40,000 clones, roughly 80% of them singletons. Sequenced: peripheral blood. The receptors originated from a woman aged 55-70 years with acute or convalescent COVID-19.

The V and J genes are TRBV30 and TRBJ2-7, with TRBD1 identical over 9 bases. Germline CDR1 is GTSNPN and CDR2 is SVGIG (reference sequence). The junction had 12 bases not matched to a gene; V was cut back by 3 bases and J by 0 bases. The CDR3 loop spans 17 amino acids. The CDR3 bases are TGTGCCTGGAGCCGGGGGACAGGGCTTCCAAGCTCCTACGAGCAGTACTTC. Translated: CAWSRGTGLPSSYEQYF.

The rearrangement links TRBV27 to TRBJ2-7; TRBD2 matches at 12 bases. Germline values: CDR1 MNHEY, CDR2 SMNVEV (reference sequence). This CDR3 comprises 15 residues. The V gene end was trimmed by 5 bases and the J gene end by 5 bases; junction bases not matched to a gene: 7. CDR3 nucleotide sequence: TGTGCCAGCAGTCGCCGGACTAGCGGGGCCCACGAGCAGTACTTC. It is translated as CASSRRTSGAHEQYF.

The CDR3 sequence is CASKNLGQGSDTQYF. CDR3 nucleotide sequence: TGTGCCAGCAAAAACCTGGGACAGGGGTCAGATACGCAGTATTTT. The chain joins TRBV7-8 to TRBJ2-3, with 10 bases identical to TRBD1. The germline CDR1 and CDR2 sequences are SGHVS and FQNEAQ. The CDR3 sequence is 15 residues long. Losses at the gene ends were 7 bases for V and 4 bases for J; bases not matched to a gene: 8. The variable domain in full, completed from reference TRBV7-8 and TRBJ2-3, reads GAGVSQSPRYKVAKRGQDVALRCDPISGHVSLFWYQQALGQGPEFLTYFQNEAQLDKSGLPSDRFFAERPEGSVSTLKIQRTQQEDSAVYLCASKNLGQGSDTQYFGPGTRLTVL.

The V call is TRBV18, the J call TRBJ2-7; D is uncertain. CDR1 and CDR2 (germline): KGHSH, LQKENI. This CDR3 comprises 14 residues. The V end lost 1 base, the J end lost 0 bases, and 7 bases lay between the germline ends. DNA of the CDR3: TGTGCCAGCTCACCACTTCAGGACTCCTACGAGCAGTACTTC. Protein product: CASSPLQDSYEQYF.

V and J are TRBV4-2 and TRBJ2-4; a weak D match, TRBD2 (5 bases). The germline V gene has CDR1 LGHNA and CDR2 YNFKEQ. CDR3 size: 18 residues. The V and J ends lost 1 base and 6 bases respectively, with 22 bases between them. The CDR3 loop is CASSQGRAISAFRNIQYF. The DNA for the CDR3 is TGTGCCAGCAGCCAAGGGCGGGCAATATCGGCGTTTCGAAACATTCAGTACTTC.

This chain joins TRBV5-1 and TRBJ1-6; D unresolved. Trimming shortened V by 4 bases and J by 5 bases, and 10 bases separated the two germline ends. Germline CDR1 is SGHRS and CDR2 is YFSETQ. The CDR3 covers 14 residues. This CDR3 is CASSRSGDNSPLHF. CDR3 DNA: TGCGCCAGCAGCAGGAGCGGCGATAATTCACCCCTCCACTTT. Full variable domain (remainder filled in from reference TRBV5-1 and TRBJ1-6): KAGVTQTPRYLIKTRGQQVTLSCSPISGHRSVSWYQQTPGQGLQFLFEYFSETQRNKGNFPGRFSGRQFSNSRSEMNVSTLELGDSALYLCASSRSGDNSPLHFGNGTRLTVT.

CDR3 DNA: TGTGCCAGCAGTGGAGGGTTGGGTCTAGCGGGCTTCACAGATACGCAGTATTTT. Its translation is CASSGGLGLAGFTDTQYF. This sequence joins TRBV2 and TRBJ2-3; 8 bases agree with TRBD2. Germline CDR1 is SNHLY and CDR2 is FYNNEI. The CDR3 spans 18 residues. V was pared by 4 bases and J by 2 bases, with 14 bases of the junction left unmatched.

The chain links TRBV25-1 to TRBJ2-1; 14 bases are shared with TRBD2. The CDR3 extends over 15 amino acids. Germline CDR1 MGHDK, CDR2 SYGVNS. Trimming at V came to 3 bases and at J to 10 bases, leaving 5 bases not matched to a gene. The CDR3 reads CASSETSGGAREQFF. The CDR3 DNA reads TGTGCCAGCAGTGAGACTAGCGGGGGGGCCCGGGAGCAGTTCTTC.

The V gene is TRBV2, the J gene TRBJ1-2; TRBD1 agrees at 7 bases. V lost 7 bases and J lost 0; bases outside the gene matches: 5. Germline CDR1 is SNHLY and CDR2 is FYNNEI. CDR3 length equals 14 residues. CDR3 loop: CASKDRPANYGYTF. The CDR3 nucleotides are TGTGCCAGCAAGGACAGGCCTGCTAACTATGGCTACACCTTC.

The chain carries TRBV15 and TRBJ2-2; 7 nucleotides agree with TRBD1. The trim removed 0 bases at V and 1 base at J, leaving 8 bases unmatched. This CDR3 has 18 residues. Per the germline V gene, CDR1 is LNHNV and CDR2 is YYDKDF (reference sequence). CDR3 sequence reads: CATSRDLGTVRNTGELFF. The CDR3 DNA follows: TGTGCCACCAGCAGAGATTTGGGGACAGTAAGGAACACCGGGGAGCTGTTTTTT.

The V gene is TRBV5-5, the J gene TRBJ2-6; D gene unclear. The CDR3 is made up of 17 amino acids. V gave up 4 bases and J gave up 0 bases, with 14 bases separating them. Germline V gene lookup returns CDR1 SGHKS and CDR2 YYEKEE (reference sequence). The CDR3, as DNA: TGTGCCAGCAGCCCAACCCCCGAGAGCTCTGGGGCCAACGTCCTGACTTTC. Its protein product is CASSPTPESSGANVLTF.

This clone was detected once. The genes are TRBV5-6 and TRBJ1-1; TRBD1 matches at 9 bases. The V gene end was trimmed by 9 bases and the J gene end by 1 base; junction bases not matched to a gene: 7. Germline V lookup: CDR1 SGHDT, CDR2 YYEEEE. The CDR3 contains 14 residues. CDR3 sequence: CATDRGGRNTEAFF. The CDR3 bases are TGTGCCACAGACAGGGGGGGACGGAACACTGAAGCTTTCTTT. Combining the CDR3 with reference TRBV5-6 and TRBJ1-1 gives the whole variable domain DAGVTQSPTHLIKTRGQQVTLRCSPKSGHDTVSWYQQALGQGPQFIFQYYEEEERQRGNFPDRFSGHQFPNYSSELNVNALLLGDSALYLCATDRGGRNTEAFFGQGTRLTVV.

The chain carries TRBV12-3 or TRBV12-4 and TRBJ2-3, with no clear D. The ends were cut back, 3 bases at V and 6 bases at J, with 4 bases in the middle. The CDR3 is 11 residues long. This CDR3 is CASSFLDTQYF. The CDR3 DNA follows: TGTGCCAGCAGTTTCCTCGATACGCAGTATTTT.

The chain is built from TRBV6-4 and TRBJ1-2, with D unresolved. CDR1 and CDR2 from the germline V gene are MRHNA and SNTAGT. The CDR3 spans 16 residues. The V end was cut by 0 bases, the J end by 0 bases, with 11 bases between. The CDR3 bases are TGTGCCAGCAGTGACTCGAGGCCAGAAACTAACTATGGCTACACCTTC. It encodes CASSDSRPETNYGYTF.

The rearrangement links TRBV7-3 to TRBJ1-6; 7 nucleotides agree with TRBD1. The CDR3 sequence is 14 residues long. J gave up 6 bases and V 5 bases, and 4 bases lay outside the gene matches. The germline V gene encodes CDR1 SGHTA and CDR2 FQGTGA. CDR3 nucleotides: TGTGCCAGCAGCGGACAGGTGATTAATTCACCCCTCCACTTT. It translates to CASSGQVINSPLHF.

This chain connects TRBV3-1 (or the pseudogene TRBV3-2) to TRBJ2-3, with D hard to call. Trimming left V 3 bases short and J 0 bases short, with 7 bases between. CDR1 is LGHDT and CDR2 is YNNKEL in the germline V gene (reference sequence). This CDR3 has 14 amino acids. For the CDR3, the DNA is TGTGCCAGCAGCCAGACATATAGCACAGATACGCAGTATTTT. Its protein is CASSQTYSTDTQYF.

The rearrangement uses TRBV18 and TRBJ2-5; TRBD1 matches at 7 bases. Trimming removed 0 bases from V and 7 bases from J; junction bases left unmatched: 5. Germline V gives CDR1 KGHSH, CDR2 LQKENI. The length of the CDR3 is 14 residues. CDR3 nucleotide sequence: TGTGCCAGCTCACCACCTGGACAGGACCGGACCCAGTACTTC. The encoded protein is CASSPPGQDRTQYF.

The chain combines TRBV29-1 with TRBJ2-3, with D perhaps matching TRBD2 (5 bases). CDR1 SQVTM and CDR2 ANQGSEA come from the germline V gene. The CDR3 is made up of 12 amino acids. V lost 4 bases and J 5 bases, leaving 10 bases between the germline ends. CDR3 region: CSVVPAVDTQYF. CDR3 sequence (DNA): TGCAGCGTTGTTCCAGCGGTAGATACGCAGTATTTT.

The chain is built from TRBV3-1 (or the pseudogene TRBV3-2) and TRBJ1-5, with D possibly being TRBD1 (6 bases). This CDR3 is 14 amino acids long. The V end was cut by 6 bases, the J end by 1 base, with 10 bases between. Germline CDR1 and CDR2: LGHDT and YNNKEL (reference sequence). The CDR3 coding sequence is TGTGCCAGCAGTCGCACAGGGAGCAATCAGCCCCAGCATTTT. This codes for CASSRTGSNQPQHF.

The chain links TRBV20-1 to TRBJ2-1; D not resolved. Trimming pared 3 bases from V and 5 bases from J, leaving 11 bases between. The CDR3 totals 13 residues. Germline CDR1 DFQATT, CDR2 SNEGSKA (reference sequence). The CDR3 loop reads CSASASSDNEQFF. The CDR3 coding sequence is TGCAGTGCTAGTGCGTCATCGGACAATGAGCAGTTCTTC.

The chain employs TRBV25-1 and TRBJ1-4; 7 bases align to TRBD1. CDR1 and CDR2 from the germline V gene are MGHDK and SYGVNS. The CDR3 loop spans 13 amino acids. V lost 7 bases and J lost 4; bases outside the gene matches: 3. CDR3 DNA: TGTGCCAGCACGGGACAGCATAATGAAAAACTGTTTTTT. This encodes CASTGQHNEKLFF.

The V call is TRBV5-4, the J call TRBJ1-4; D remains unclear. This CDR3 has 11 amino acids. Germline CDR1 is SGHNT and CDR2 is YYREEE (reference sequence). Trimming removed 4 bases at V and 7 bases at J, with 5 bases between. The CDR3 spells CASSGGEKLFF. The DNA for the CDR3 is TGTGCCAGCAGCGGAGGTGAAAAACTGTTTTTT.